The sequence of this T cell receptor beta chain was determined in a study of OX40 agonist ivuxolimab in advanced cancers. Germline V gives CDR1 SEHNR, CDR2 FQNEAQ (reference sequence). This CDR3 spans 14 amino acids. Deletions cut 11 bases from V and 4 bases from J, with 18 bases between. This table comes from immunoSEQ multiplex PCR, and its TCRdb copy is limited to in-frame clones, with some not included. Among about 14,000 clones listed, roughly 78% were seen once. The sample here was CD4+ or CD8+ T cells sorted from blood, taken in a trial of the OX40 agonist ivuxolimab. The sequence derives from an adult with an advanced solid tumor such as melanoma, head and neck, liver or kidney cancer. The gene calls are TRBV7-9 and TRBJ2-1; unclear D gene. The CDR3 sequence is CALGKEDPYNEQFF. As DNA, the CDR3 is TGTGCCCTCGGTAAAGAAGACCCTTACAATGAGCAGTTCTTC.